Sequencing of this TCR beta chain was carried out in a study of cytotoxic CD8 clonotypes in ibrutinib-treated CLL. Genomic DNA in a quantity of about 2.1 micrograms was derived from cryopreserved PBMCs for TCR beta libraries. V was pared by 4 bases and J by 5 bases, with 7 bases of the junction left unmatched. Germline V CDR1 and CDR2: MGHDK, SYGVNS. The CDR3 covers 14 residues. On this clone itself: Its antigen is currently unknown.

Clones were sequenced by immunoSEQ multiplex PCR, and TCRdb holds only the in-frame ones, with some missing. Of approximately 300,000 clones listed, 80% were seen once; the top ten hold 5% to 7%. Findings of the study overall: Public clonotypes (which were uncommon) either contracted or remained stable on treatment.

The receptor's source is a human donor with chronic lymphocytic leukemia. The chain links TRBV25-1 to TRBJ2-7, with TRBD2 identical over 8 bases. The sample in question was PBMCs, obtained before ibrutinib treatment. In DNA form, the CDR3 reads TGTGCCAGCAGTGTCAGCGGGAGCTTCCACGAGCAGTACTTC. Its translation is CASSVSGSFHEQYF.